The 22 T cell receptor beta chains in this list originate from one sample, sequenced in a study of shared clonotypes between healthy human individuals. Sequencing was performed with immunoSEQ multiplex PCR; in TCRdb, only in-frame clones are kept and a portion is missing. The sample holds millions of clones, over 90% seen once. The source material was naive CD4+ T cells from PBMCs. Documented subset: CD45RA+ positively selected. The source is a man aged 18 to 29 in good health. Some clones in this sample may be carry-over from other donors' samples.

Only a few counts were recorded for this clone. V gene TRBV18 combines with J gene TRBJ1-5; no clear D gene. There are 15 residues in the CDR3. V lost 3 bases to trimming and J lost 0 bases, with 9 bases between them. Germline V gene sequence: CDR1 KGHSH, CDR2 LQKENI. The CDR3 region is CASSPSSSSNQPQHF. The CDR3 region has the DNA TGTGCCAGCTCACCTTCGTCGAGTAGCAATCAGCCCCAGCATTTT. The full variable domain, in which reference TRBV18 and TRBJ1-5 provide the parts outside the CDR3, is NAGVMQNPRHLVRRRGQEARLRCSPMKGHSHVYWYRQLPEEGLKFMVYLQKENIIDESGMPKERFSAEFPKEGPSILRIQQVVRGDSAAYFCASSPSSSSNQPQHFGDGTRLSIL.

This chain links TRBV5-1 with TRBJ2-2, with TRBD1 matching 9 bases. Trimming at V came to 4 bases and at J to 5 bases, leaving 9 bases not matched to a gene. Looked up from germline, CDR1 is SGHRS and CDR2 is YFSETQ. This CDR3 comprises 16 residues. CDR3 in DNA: TGCGCCAGCAGCCCACCCGAGACAGGGGGGACCGGGGAGCTGTTTTTT. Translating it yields CASSPPETGGTGELFF.

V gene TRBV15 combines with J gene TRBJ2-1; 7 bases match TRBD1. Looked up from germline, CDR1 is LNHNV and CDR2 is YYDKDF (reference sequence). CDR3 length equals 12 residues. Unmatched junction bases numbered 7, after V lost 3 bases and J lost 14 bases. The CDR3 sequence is CATSSSDRVKFF. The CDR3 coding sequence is TGTGCCACCAGCAGTTCAGACAGGGTGAAGTTCTTC.

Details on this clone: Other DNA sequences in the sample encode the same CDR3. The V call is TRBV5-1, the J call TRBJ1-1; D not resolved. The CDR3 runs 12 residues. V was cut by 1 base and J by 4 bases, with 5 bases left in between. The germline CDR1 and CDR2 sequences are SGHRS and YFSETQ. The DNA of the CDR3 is TGCGCCAGCAGCTTGTTAGGCACTGAAGCTTTCTTT. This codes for CASSLLGTEAFF.

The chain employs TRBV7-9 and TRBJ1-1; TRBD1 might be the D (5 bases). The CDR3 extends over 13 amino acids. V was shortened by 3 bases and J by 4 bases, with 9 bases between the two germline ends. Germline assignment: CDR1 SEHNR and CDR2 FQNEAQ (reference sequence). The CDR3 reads CASSFSGLTEAFF. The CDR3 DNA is TGTGCCAGCAGCTTTTCAGGGCTCACTGAAGCTTTCTTT.

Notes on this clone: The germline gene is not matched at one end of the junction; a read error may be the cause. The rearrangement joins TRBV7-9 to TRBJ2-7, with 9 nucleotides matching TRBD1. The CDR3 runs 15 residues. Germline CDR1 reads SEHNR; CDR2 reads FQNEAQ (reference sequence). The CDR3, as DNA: TGTGCCAGCAGTTTAGGACAGGGGAGGTGGAACGAGCAGTACTTC. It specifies CASSLGQGRWNEQYF.

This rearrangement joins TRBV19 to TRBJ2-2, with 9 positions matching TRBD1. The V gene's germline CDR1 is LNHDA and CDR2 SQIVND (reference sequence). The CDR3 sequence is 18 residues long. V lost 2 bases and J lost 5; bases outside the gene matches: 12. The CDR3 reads CASSIRGQGIRKTGELFF. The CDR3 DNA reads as TGTGCCAGTAGTATAAGGGGACAGGGTATTCGAAAGACCGGGGAGCTGTTTTTT.

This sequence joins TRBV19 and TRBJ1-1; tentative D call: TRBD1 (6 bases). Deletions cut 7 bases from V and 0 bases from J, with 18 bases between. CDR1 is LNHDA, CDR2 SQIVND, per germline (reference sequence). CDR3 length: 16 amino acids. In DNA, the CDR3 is TGTGCCAGTAAGTCCGACCGGACAGCCATGAACACTGAAGCTTTCTTT. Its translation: CASKSDRTAMNTEAFF.

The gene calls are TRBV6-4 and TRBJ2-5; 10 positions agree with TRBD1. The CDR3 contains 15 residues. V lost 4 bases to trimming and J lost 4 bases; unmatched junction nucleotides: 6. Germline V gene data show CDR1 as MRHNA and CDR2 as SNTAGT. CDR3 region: CASSARQGARETQYF. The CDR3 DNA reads TGTGCCAGCAGTGCCAGACAGGGGGCAAGAGAGACCCAGTACTTC.

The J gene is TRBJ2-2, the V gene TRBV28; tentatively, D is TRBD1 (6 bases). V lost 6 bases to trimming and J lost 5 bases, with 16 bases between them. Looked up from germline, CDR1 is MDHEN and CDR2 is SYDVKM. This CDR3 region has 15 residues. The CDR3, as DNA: TGTGCCAGCAGGGTGAGACAGGCGAGGACCGGGGAGCTGTTTTTT. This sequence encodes CASRVRQARTGELFF.

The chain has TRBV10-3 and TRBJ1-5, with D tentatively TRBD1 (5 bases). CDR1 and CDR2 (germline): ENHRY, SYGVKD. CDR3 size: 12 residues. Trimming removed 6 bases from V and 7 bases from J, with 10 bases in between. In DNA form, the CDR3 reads TGTGCCATCAGCCCGGGGGGACAGCCCCAGCATTTT. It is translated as CAISPGGQPQHF.

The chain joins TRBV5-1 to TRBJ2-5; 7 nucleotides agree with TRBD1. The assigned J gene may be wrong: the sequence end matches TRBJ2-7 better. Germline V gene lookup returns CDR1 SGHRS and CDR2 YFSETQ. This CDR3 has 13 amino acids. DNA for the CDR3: TGCGCCAGCAGCGTGGGACAGTTGGACGAGCAGTACTTC. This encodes CASSVGQLDEQYF.

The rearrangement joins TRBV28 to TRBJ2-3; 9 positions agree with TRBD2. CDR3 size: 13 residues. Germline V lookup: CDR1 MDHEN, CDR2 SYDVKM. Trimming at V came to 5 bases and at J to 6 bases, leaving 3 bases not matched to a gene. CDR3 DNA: TGTGCCAGCAGTACCGGGACTAGCGATACGCAGTATTTT. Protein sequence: CASSTGTSDTQYF.

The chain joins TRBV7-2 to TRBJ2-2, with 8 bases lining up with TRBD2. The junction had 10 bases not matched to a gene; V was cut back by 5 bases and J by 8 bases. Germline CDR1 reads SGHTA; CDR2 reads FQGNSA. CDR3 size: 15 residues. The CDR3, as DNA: TGTGCCAGCAGCAAAGGGACTAGTCTTTCGGGGGAGCTGTTTTTT. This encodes CASSKGTSLSGELFF.

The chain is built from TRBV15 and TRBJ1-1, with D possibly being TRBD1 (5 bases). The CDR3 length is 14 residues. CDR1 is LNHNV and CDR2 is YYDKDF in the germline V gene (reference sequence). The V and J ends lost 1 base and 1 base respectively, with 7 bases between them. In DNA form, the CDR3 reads TGTGCCACCAGCAGAGCTGACAGGAACACTGAAGCTTTCTTT. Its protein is CATSRADRNTEAFF.

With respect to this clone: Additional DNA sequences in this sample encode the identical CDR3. The CDR3 is CSAELRETQYF. In DNA, the CDR3 is TGCAGTGCTGAACTACGTGAGACCCAGTACTTC. The chain uses TRBV20-1 and TRBJ2-5; no firm D call. Per germline, CDR1 DFQATT and CDR2 SNEGSKA (reference sequence). V was cut by 5 bases and J by 5 bases, with 9 bases left in between. The CDR3 sequence is 11 residues long.

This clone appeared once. CDR3 DNA sequence: TGTGCCAGCTCCCCCGCGATCCGGGACAGATCTAACTATGGCTACACCTTC. It encodes CASSPAIRDRSNYGYTF. V gene TRBV18 combines with J gene TRBJ1-2, with TRBD1 identical over 7 bases. The germline gives CDR1 KGHSH, CDR2 LQKENI. The CDR3 consists of 17 residues. V lost 6 bases to trimming and J lost 0 bases; unmatched junction nucleotides: 13.

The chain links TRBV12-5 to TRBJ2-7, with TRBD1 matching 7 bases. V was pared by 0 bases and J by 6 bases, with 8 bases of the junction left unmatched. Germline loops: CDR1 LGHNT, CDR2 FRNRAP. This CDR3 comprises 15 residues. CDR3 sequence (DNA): TGTGCTAGTGGTTTGGTAACGGGACAGTTAATCGAGCAGTACTTC. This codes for CASGLVTGQLIEQYF.

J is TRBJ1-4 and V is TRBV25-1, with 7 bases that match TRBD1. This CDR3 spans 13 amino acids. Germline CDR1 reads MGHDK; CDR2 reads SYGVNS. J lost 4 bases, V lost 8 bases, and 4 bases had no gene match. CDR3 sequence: CASRGQYNEKLFF. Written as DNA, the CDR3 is TGTGCCAGCCGGGGACAGTATAATGAAAAACTGTTTTTT.

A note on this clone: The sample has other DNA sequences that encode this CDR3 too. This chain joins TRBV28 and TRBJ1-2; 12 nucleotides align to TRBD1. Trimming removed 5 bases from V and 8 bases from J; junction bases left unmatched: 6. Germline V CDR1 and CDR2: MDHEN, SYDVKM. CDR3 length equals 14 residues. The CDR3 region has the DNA TGTGCCAGCAGTCCGGGACAGGGGGCGCGGGGCTACACCTTC. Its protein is CASSPGQGARGYTF.

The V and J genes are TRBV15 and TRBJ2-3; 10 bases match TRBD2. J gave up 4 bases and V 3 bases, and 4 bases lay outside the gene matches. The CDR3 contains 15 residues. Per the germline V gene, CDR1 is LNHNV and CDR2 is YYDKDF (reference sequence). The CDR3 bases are TGTGCCACCAGCAGCTCAAGCGGGAGGGCAGATACGCAGTATTTT. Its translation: CATSSSSGRADTQYF.

The CDR3 sequence is CASSLYRASGSNEQFF. The CDR3 DNA reads TGTGCCAGCAGCCTATACAGGGCTAGCGGGAGCAATGAGCAGTTCTTC. The chain links TRBV7-2 to TRBJ2-1, with TRBD2 identical over 10 bases. Per the germline V gene, CDR1 is SGHTA and CDR2 is FQGNSA. CDR3 size: 16 residues. J lost 6 bases, V lost 5 bases, and 10 bases had no gene match. The variable domain in full, with the rest retrieved from reference TRBV7-2 and TRBJ2-1, is GAGVSQSPSNKVTEKGKDVELRCDPISGHTALYWYRQSLGQGLEFLIYFQGNSAPDKSGLPSDRFSAERTGGSVSTLTIQRTQQEDSAVYLCASSLYRASGSNEQFFGPGTRLTVL.